One T cell receptor beta chain is described in this entry. Antigen: not known. This record comes from a study of cytotoxic CD8 clonotypes in ibrutinib-treated CLL. Study findings and constraints: Clonality, elevated at ibrutinib response, dropped back toward baseline at progression. Clonality measured at baseline exceeded age-matched healthy donors, tracking circulating CD8+ T-cell counts.

Investigators sought sequencing depths of between 1 in 200,000 and 1 in 1 million T cells. TCRdb's copy holds only in-frame clones and misses some; the assay was immunoSEQ multiplex PCR. The data contain 150,000 or so clones, 80% to 90% of them singletons. V lost 3 bases and J 4 bases, leaving 5 bases between the germline ends. The CDR3 sequence is 12 residues long. Germline CDR1 and CDR2: SGHTA and FQGNSA. This sequence was found in a human donor with chronic lymphocytic leukemia. The V gene is TRBV7-2, the J gene TRBJ2-3; no definite D call. The sample in question was PBMCs, obtained after 24 months of ibrutinib treatment. In DNA form, the CDR3 reads TGTGCCAGCAGCTTGATATCAGATACGCAGTATTTT. Translated: CASSLISDTQYF.